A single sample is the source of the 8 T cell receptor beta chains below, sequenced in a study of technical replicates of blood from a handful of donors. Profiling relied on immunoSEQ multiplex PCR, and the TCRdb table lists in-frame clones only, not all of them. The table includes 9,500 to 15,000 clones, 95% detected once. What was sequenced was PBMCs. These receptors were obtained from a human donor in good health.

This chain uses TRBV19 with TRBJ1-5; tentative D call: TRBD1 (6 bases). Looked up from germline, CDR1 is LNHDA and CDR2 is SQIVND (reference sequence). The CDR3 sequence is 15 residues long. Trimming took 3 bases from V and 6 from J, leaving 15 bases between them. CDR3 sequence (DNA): TGTGCCAGTAGTATCCCGGGACAATGGGGTCAGCCCCAGCATTTT. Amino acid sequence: CASSIPGQWGQPQHF.

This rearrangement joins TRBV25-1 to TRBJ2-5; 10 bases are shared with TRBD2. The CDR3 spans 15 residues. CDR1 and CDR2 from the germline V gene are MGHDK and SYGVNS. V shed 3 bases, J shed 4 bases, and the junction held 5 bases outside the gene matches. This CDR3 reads CASSELAGDRETQYF. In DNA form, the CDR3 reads TGTGCCAGCAGTGAGCTAGCGGGAGATCGAGAGACCCAGTACTTC.

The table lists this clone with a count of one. This CDR3 is CASSSPGLAGTDTQYF. CDR3 DNA: TGTGCCAGCAGCTCCCCCGGACTAGCGGGCACAGATACGCAGTATTTT. The gene calls are TRBV7-9 and TRBJ2-3; 10 bases line up with TRBD2. The germline gives CDR1 SEHNR, CDR2 FQNEAQ (reference sequence). This CDR3 is built from 16 residues. Trimming took 4 bases from V and 1 from J; bases not matched to a gene: 5.

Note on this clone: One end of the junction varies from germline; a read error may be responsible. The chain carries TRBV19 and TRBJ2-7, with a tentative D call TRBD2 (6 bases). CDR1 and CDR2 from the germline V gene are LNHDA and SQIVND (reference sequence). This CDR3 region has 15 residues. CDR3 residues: CASSLYGGTVSEQYF. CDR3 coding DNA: TGTGCCAGTAGTTTATATGGGGGGACCGTCTCCGAGCAGTACTTT.

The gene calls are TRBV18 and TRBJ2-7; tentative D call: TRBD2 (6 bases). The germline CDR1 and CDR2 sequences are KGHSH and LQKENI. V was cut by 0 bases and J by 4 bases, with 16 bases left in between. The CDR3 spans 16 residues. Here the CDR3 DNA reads TGTGCCAGCTCACCACCGGTGGAAGGGAGGACGTACGAGCAGTACTTC. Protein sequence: CASSPPVEGRTYEQYF.

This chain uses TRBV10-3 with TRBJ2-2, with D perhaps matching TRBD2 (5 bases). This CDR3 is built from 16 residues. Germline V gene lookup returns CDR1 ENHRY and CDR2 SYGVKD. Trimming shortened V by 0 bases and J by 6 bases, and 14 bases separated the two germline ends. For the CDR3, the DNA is TGTGCCATCAGTGAGTCGGTAGTAGGAGGCGCCGGGGAGCTGTTTTTT. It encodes CAISESVVGGAGELFF.

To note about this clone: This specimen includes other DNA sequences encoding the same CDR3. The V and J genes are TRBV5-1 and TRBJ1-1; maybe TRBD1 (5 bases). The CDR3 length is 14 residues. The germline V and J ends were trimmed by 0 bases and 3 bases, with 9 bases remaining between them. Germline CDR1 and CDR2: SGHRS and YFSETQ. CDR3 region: CASSLAGGYTEAFF. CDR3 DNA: TGCGCCAGCAGCTTGGCGGGGGGTTACACTGAAGCTTTCTTT.

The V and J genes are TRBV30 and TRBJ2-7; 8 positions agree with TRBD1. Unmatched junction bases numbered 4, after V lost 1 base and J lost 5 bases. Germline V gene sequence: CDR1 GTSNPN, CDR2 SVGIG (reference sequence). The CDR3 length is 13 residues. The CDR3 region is CAWSADRANEQYF. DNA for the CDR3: TGTGCCTGGAGTGCGGACAGGGCCAACGAGCAGTACTTC.